Sequencing of this T cell receptor (beta chain) was carried out in a study of siplizumab effects on memory and regulatory T cells. TCRdb keeps only in-frame clones here, not all; method: immunoSEQ multiplex PCR. The sample includes tens of thousands of clones, 90% to 95% of them seen just once. Overall study results and limits: An assignable phenotype, naive or memory, was missing from roughly 79-95% of proliferating CD4+ or CD8+ clones. Sequences below about 10^-5 frequency were poorly captured, and few alloreactive clones mapped to unstimulated subsets.

With 6 bases removed from V and 4 bases from J, the gap between germline ends came to 12 bases. The CDR3 length is 13 residues. Germline values: CDR1 MDHEN, CDR2 SYDVKM. This clone was seen a single time. What it recognizes is unknown. Sequenced: CD8+ T cells sorted from blood. The chain couples TRBV28 to TRBJ1-1; TRBD1 is a possible D gene (5 bases). This clonotype was sampled from a human donor in good health. Here the CDR3 reads CASRQLGGTEAFF. The DNA of the CDR3 is TGTGCCAGCAGACAACTCGGGGGCACTGAAGCTTTCTTT.